This passage covers 18 T cell receptor beta chains from one sample sequenced in a study of post-analysis software for immune sequencing data. No antigen has been assigned to these receptors. Prepared libraries of TCR beta cDNA carried unique molecular identifiers. One entry per CDR3 protein, called by TCRdb with MiXCR from the PCR reads. Of around 440,000 distinct CDR3 sequences in the sample, approximately 45% were seen once. Whole-study findings and limits: Included in a set of several TRBV segments more frequent in patients than controls were TRBV5-6, TRBV5-1 and TRBV20-1.

The sequenced material came from blood. These receptors were obtained from a girl aged 5 to 17 with multiple sclerosis.

This chain links TRBV30 with TRBJ2-5; 7 bases fit TRBD2. TRBJ2-7 matches the DNA end more closely, so the J call is doubtful. Germline CDR1 is GTSNPN and CDR2 is SVGIG (reference sequence). The CDR3 is 12 residues long. The CDR3 loop reads CAFTSEPYEQYF. CDR3 bases: TGTGCCTTTACTAGCGAGCCCTACGAGCAGTACTTC.

The CDR3 nucleotides are TGCAGTGCTAGAGATGGTCCGGGTTCCGAGCAGTACTTC. This encodes CSARDGPGSEQYF. V usage is TRBV20-1 and J usage is TRBJ2-5; D is ambiguous. The DNA end is more similar to TRBJ2-7, so the J call may be wrong. The germline gives CDR1 DFQATT, CDR2 SNEGSKA (reference sequence). There are 13 residues in the CDR3.

As to this clonotype: The junction and the germline gene differ at one end; a read error may be behind it. This rearrangement joins TRBV28 to TRBJ2-6; 7 bases agree with TRBD1. Germline V gives CDR1 MDHEN, CDR2 SYDVKM. The CDR3 spans 17 residues. The CDR3 loop reads CASTPGQVYSGANVRTF. The CDR3 nucleotides are TGTGCCAGCACCCCTGGACAGGTCTACTCTGGGGCCAACGTCCGGACTTTC. Full variable domain (remainder filled in from reference TRBV28 and TRBJ2-6): DVKVTQSSRYLVKRTGEKVFLECVQDMDHENMFWYRQDPGLGLRLIYFSYDVKMKEKGDIPEGYSVSREKKERFSLILESASTNQTSMYLCASTPGQVYSGANVRTFGAGSRLTVL.

This chain links TRBV12-3 or TRBV12-4 with TRBJ2-7, with 8 bases matching TRBD1. CDR3 size: 16 residues. Germline trimming cut 6 bases from V and 4 bases from J; bases unmatched to any gene: 14. CDR3 bases: TGTGCCAGCAGCAGCTGGCGGCAGGGGGCGGGTTACGAGCAGTACTTC. This gives the protein CASSSWRQGAGYEQYF.

Notes on this clonotype: It is likely a read error, because the conserved phenylalanine at the end of the CDR3 is missing. The V gene is TRBV25-1, the J gene TRBJ1-4, with a possible D match to TRBD1 (6 bases). Germline V CDR1 and CDR2: MGHDK, SYGVNS. CDR3 length: 18 amino acids. CDR3 DNA sequence: TGTGCCAGTAGTGAAGTCGGACAGTTCCTCTCAACTAATGAAAAACTGTTTTGT. This translates into CASSEVGQFLSTNEKLFC.

The chain has TRBV6-1 and TRBJ2-1, with 9 bases aligning to TRBD2. Germline values: CDR1 MNHNS, CDR2 SASEGT. This CDR3 is 15 amino acids long. With V trimmed by 4 bases and J by 8 bases, 9 bases remained unmatched. The CDR3, as DNA: TGTGCCAGCAGTGGAGGTAGCGGGAGTTCGGATGAGCAGTTCTTC. Residues: CASSGGSGSSDEQFF.

The chain is built from TRBV13 and TRBJ1-1; TRBD1 is a possible D gene (6 bases). The CDR3 consists of 15 residues. CDR1 is PRHDT, CDR2 FYEKMQ, per germline (reference sequence). Trimming stripped 3 bases from V and 1 base from J, with 12 bases between. The CDR3 loop is CASSFKQQGNTEAFF. DNA for the CDR3: TGTGCCAGCAGCTTTAAGCAACAGGGGAACACTGAAGCTTTCTTT.

This clonotype has only a few counts. J is TRBJ2-1 and V is TRBV5-1; D may match TRBD1 or TRBD2 (5 bases each). Germline CDR1 reads SGHRS; CDR2 reads YFSETQ. The CDR3 loop spans 14 amino acids. Trimming took 0 bases from V and 5 from J, leaving 9 bases between them. CDR3 sequence (DNA): TGCGCCAGCAGCTTGGGAGGGGCGAACAATGAGCAGTTCTTC. As protein: CASSLGGANNEQFF.

The rearrangement joins TRBV20-1 to TRBJ2-5; the match to TRBD1 covers 12 bases. The tail of the sequence fits TRBJ2-7 better, so the J call may be wrong. CDR1 is DFQATT, CDR2 SNEGSKA, per germline (reference sequence). CDR3 length: 14 residues. CDR3 loop: CSASRDRGPYEQYF. The CDR3 region has the DNA TGCAGTGCTTCCCGGGACAGGGGGCCATACGAGCAGTACTTC.

This clonotype was observed a few times. CDR3 sequence reads: CASSFSGPDEQYF. Written as DNA, the CDR3 is TGTGCCAGCAGTTTCAGCGGTCCTGACGAGCAGTACTTC. The V gene is TRBV27, the J gene TRBJ2-7; tentative D call: TRBD2 (5 bases). V lost 3 bases to trimming and J lost 5 bases, with 11 bases between them. This CDR3 has 13 amino acids. Germline values: CDR1 MNHEY, CDR2 SMNVEV (reference sequence).

V and J are TRBV7-2 and TRBJ2-5; 9 bases fit TRBD2. CDR1 is SGHTA and CDR2 is FQGNSA in the germline V gene. The CDR3 has 15 amino acids. The ends lost 1 base at V and 11 bases at J; junction bases unmatched: 11. This chain's CDR3 is CASSLEAAGGREQYF. The CDR3, as DNA: TGTGCCAGCAGCTTAGAAGCAGCGGGAGGAAGGGAGCAGTACTTC. Using reference TRBV7-2 and TRBJ2-5 for the parts outside the CDR3, the full variable domain is GAGVSQSPSNKVTEKGKDVELRCDPISGHTALYWYRQSLGQGLEFLIYFQGNSAPDKSGLPSDRFSAERTGGSVSTLTIQRTQQEDSAVYLCASSLEAAGGREQYFGPGTRLLVL.

The CDR3, as DNA: TGTGCCAGCAGTTATTCAGGCGGAGGGGCAAATGAGCAGTTCTTC. Its translation: CASSYSGGGANEQFF. This rearrangement joins TRBV28 to TRBJ2-1; tentative D call: TRBD2 (6 bases). V shed 4 bases and J shed 7 bases, with 17 bases lying between them. The germline V gene encodes CDR1 MDHEN and CDR2 SYDVKM. CDR3 length: 15 amino acids.

The V and J genes are TRBV20-1 and TRBJ2-5, with 9 positions matching TRBD2. CDR1 is DFQATT, CDR2 SNEGSKA, per germline (reference sequence). The V and J ends lost 6 bases and 11 bases, in that order; junction bases with no gene match: 19. The CDR3 has 15 amino acids. CDR3 nucleotides: TGCAGTGCCACTGACCTAGGCGGGAGGGACGATGAGCAGTACTTC. Protein product: CSATDLGGRDDEQYF.

The chain combines TRBV10-3 with TRBJ2-4, with TRBD2 identical over 8 bases. The better agreement between TRBJ2-7 and the DNA end casts doubt on the J call. Germline assignment: CDR1 ENHRY and CDR2 SYGVKD. The CDR3 loop spans 14 amino acids. As DNA, the CDR3 is TGTGCCATCACCGTGAGCGGGAGAGAGGGCGAGCAGTACTTC. Its translation: CAITVSGREGEQYF.

This chain joins TRBV20-1 and TRBJ1-6; 7 bases are a match to TRBD1. The length of the CDR3 is 14 residues. Unmatched junction bases numbered 4, after V lost 4 bases and J lost 4 bases. Germline CDR1 DFQATT, CDR2 SNEGSKA (reference sequence). CDR3 DNA: TGCAGTGCTACCTCGGGACAGTATAATTCACCCCTCCACTTT. It yields the protein CSATSGQYNSPLHF.

The rearrangement links TRBV6-1 to TRBJ2-1, with 9 bases that match TRBD1. Germline lookup yields CDR1 MNHNS and CDR2 SASEGT. This CDR3 region has 15 residues. Losses at the gene ends were 4 bases for V and 2 bases for J; bases not matched to a gene: 3. The CDR3 sequence is CASSARDRAYNEQFF. DNA for the CDR3: TGTGCCAGCAGTGCAAGGGACAGGGCCTACAATGAGCAGTTCTTC.

This chain connects TRBV5-1 to TRBJ2-7; the D gene is possibly TRBD2 (5 bases). This CDR3 spans 14 amino acids. The germline V and J ends were trimmed by 2 bases and 6 bases, with 15 bases remaining between them. Germline V gives CDR1 SGHRS, CDR2 YFSETQ. CDR3 bases: TGCGCCAGCAGCTTCGTCGCGGAGGCGGGCGAGCAGTACTTC. Protein: CASSFVAEAGEQYF.

This clonotype was detected only a few times. This chain joins TRBV3-1 and TRBJ2-1; a possible D gene is TRBD2 (6 bases). With 3 bases removed from V and 3 bases from J, the gap between germline ends came to 9 bases. The CDR3 length is 14 residues. Germline assignment: CDR1 LGHDT and CDR2 YNNKEL (reference sequence). DNA of the CDR3: TGTGCCAGCAGCCATGGTAGCGGCTACAATGAGCAGTTCTTC. Translation gives CASSHGSGYNEQFF.